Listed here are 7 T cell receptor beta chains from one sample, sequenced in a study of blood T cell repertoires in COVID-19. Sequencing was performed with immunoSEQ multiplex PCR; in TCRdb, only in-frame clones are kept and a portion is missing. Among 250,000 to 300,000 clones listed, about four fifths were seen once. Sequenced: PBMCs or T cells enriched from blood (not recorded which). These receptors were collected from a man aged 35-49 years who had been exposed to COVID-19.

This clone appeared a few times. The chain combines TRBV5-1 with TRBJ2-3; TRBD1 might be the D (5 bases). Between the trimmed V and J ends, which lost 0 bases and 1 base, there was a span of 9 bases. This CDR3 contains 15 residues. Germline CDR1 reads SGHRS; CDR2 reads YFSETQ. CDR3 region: CASSLGGSRTDTQYF. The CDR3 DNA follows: TGCGCCAGCAGCTTGGGGGGCAGCCGCACAGATACGCAGTATTTT.

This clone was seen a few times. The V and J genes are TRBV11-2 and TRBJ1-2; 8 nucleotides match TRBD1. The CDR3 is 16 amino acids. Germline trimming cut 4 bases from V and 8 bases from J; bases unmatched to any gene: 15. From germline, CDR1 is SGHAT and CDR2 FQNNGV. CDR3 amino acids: CASSSPDRVEYEGYTF. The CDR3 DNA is TGTGCCAGCAGCTCCCCGGACAGGGTGGAATATGAGGGCTACACCTTC.

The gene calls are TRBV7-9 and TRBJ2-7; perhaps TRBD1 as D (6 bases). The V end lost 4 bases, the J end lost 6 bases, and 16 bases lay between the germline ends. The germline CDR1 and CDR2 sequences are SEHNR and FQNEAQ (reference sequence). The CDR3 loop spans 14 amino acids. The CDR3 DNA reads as TGTGCCAGCAGCTCTCCAGGGGCTAACTCCGAGCAGTACTTC. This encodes CASSSPGANSEQYF.

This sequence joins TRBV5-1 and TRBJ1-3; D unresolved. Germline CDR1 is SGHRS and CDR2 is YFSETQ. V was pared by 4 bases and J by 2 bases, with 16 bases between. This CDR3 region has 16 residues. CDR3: CASSTSGRKAGNTIYF. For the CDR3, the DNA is TGCGCCAGCAGCACATCGGGTCGCAAAGCTGGAAACACCATATATTTT.

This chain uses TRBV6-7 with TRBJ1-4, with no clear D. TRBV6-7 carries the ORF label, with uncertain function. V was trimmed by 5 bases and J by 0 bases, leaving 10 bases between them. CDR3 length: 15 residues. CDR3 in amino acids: CASSPGSATNEKLFF. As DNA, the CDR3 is TGTGCCAGCAGTCCGGGATCTGCAACTAATGAAAAACTGTTTTTT.

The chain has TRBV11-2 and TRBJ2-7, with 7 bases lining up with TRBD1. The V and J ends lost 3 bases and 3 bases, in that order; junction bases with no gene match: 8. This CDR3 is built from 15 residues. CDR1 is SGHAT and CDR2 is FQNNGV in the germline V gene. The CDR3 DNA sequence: TGTGCCAGCAGCTTTACCCGGGACAGCTACTACGAGCAGTACTTC. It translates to CASSFTRDSYYEQYF.

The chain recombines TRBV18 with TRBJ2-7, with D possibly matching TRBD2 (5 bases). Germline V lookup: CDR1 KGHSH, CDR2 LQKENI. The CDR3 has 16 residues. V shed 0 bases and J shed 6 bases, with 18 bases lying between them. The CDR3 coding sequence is TGTGCCAGCTCACCACCGACGGGTTTTACAGCGGCCGAGCAGTACTTC. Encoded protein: CASSPPTGFTAAEQYF.